This T cell receptor (beta chain) was sequenced in a study of post-analysis software for immune sequencing data. Study results and caveats: The normalized Chao1 diversity of multiple sclerosis patients was significantly lower than that of controls. Several TRBV segments, TRBV5-6, TRBV5-1 and TRBV20-1 among them, were found more frequent in patients than controls. Clustering by F measure revealed strong co-clustering among samples prepared together in one batch.

The TCR beta cDNA libraries carried unique molecular identifiers. From the PCR reads, TCRdb called clonotypes with MiXCR, one entry per CDR3 protein. The sample shows 550,000 to 700,000 distinct CDR3 sequences, roughly 46% of them seen only once. Worth noting for this clonotype: The target antigen is unknown.

Trimming pared 0 bases from V and 5 bases from J, leaving 10 bases between. Germline V CDR1 and CDR2: SGHTA, FQGNSA. CDR3 length: 14 amino acids. The origin of this receptor is a girl between 10 and 17 years old with multiple sclerosis. This rearrangement joins TRBV7-2 to TRBJ1-2; D is uncertain. The source material was blood. CDR3: CASSLAVPGYGYTF. The DNA of the CDR3 is TGTGCCAGCAGCTTAGCGGTTCCGGGGTATGGCTACACCTTC.